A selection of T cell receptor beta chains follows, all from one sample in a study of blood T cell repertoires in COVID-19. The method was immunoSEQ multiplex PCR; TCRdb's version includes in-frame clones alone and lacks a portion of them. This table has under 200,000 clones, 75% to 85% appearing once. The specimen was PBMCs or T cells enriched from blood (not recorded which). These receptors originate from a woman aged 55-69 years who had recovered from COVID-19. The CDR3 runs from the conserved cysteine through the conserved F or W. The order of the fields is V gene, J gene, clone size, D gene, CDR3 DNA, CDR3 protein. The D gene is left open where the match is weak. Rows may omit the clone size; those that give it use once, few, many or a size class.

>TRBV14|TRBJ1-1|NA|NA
TGTGCCAGCATCCCGGCGGGAGGGTTTTACACTGAAGCTTTCTTT
CASIPAGGFYTEAFF
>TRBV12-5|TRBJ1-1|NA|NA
TGTGCTAGTGGTTTATCAGGGAACACTGAAGCTTTCTTT
CASGLSGNTEAFF
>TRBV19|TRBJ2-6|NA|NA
TGTGCCAGTAGTCCGGGATTAGGGGCCAACGTCCTGACTTTC
CASSPGLGANVLTF
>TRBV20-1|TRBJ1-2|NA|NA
TGCAGTGCTAGACCCCCTCGCGGGCCCCTCTTC
CSARPPRGPLF
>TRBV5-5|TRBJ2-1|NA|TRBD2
TGTGCCAGCAGCTTGATAACTAGCGGGGGTGAGCAGTTCTTC
CASSLITSGGEQFF
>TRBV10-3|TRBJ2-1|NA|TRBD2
TGTGCCATCAAGGATAGCGGGGGGTCAAATGAGCAGTTCTTC
CAIKDSGGSNEQFF
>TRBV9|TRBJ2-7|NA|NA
TGTGCCAGCAGCTCCAGGACCACAGGGATCTACGAGCAGTACTTC
CASSSRTTGIYEQYF
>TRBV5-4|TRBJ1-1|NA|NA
TGTGCCAGCAGCTGGACTGTGGCGGGCACTGAAGCTTTCTTT
CASSWTVAGTEAFF
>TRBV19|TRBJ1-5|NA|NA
TGTGCCAGTAGATCCAGCGCAGGGGTGGGGCAGCCCCAGCATTTT
CASRSSAGVGQPQHF
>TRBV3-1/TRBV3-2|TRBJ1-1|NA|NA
TGTGCCAGCAGCCAAGTCCCAACTGAAGCTTTCTTT
CASSQVPTEAFF
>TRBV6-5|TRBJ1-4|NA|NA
TGTGCCAGCAGAAAACAGGGCTCTAATGAAAAACTGTTTTTT
CASRKQGSNEKLFF
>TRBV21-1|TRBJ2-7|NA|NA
TGTGCCAGCAGCAAAATGGTGGGGCGGGGTTTCTCCTACGAGCAGTACTTC
CASSKMVGRGFSYEQYF
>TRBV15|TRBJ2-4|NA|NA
TGTGCCACCAGCAGAGAGGGCAGGGCGAACATTCAGTACTTC
CATSREGRANIQYF
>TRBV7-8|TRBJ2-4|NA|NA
TGTGCCAGCAGCTTATTAGGCGGTAACAAAAACATTCAGTACTTC
CASSLLGGNKNIQYF
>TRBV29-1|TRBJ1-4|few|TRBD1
TGCAGCGTTGTGGGGACAGGGAAAGAAGCAACTAATGAAAAACTGTTTTTT
CSVVGTGKEATNEKLFF
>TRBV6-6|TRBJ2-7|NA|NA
TGTGCCAGCAGTTACTCGGCAGGGTTCGACGAGCAGTACTTC
CASSYSAGFDEQYF
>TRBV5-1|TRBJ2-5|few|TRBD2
TGCGCCAGCAGCTCGGGACTAGCGGGGGGGCGTCTATTAGAGACCCAGTACTTC
CASSSGLAGGRLLETQYF
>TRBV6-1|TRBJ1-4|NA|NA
TGTGCCAGCAGTGATCACGGGACAACTAATGAAAAACTGTTTTTT
CASSDHGTTNEKLFF
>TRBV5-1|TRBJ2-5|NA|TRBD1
TGCGCCAGCAGCTTGAGGTCGCAGGGGGCGGAGACCCAGTACTTC
CASSLRSQGAETQYF
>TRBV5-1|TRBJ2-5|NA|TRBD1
TGCGCCAGCAGCCTCGAAGGACAGGGTGGGACCCAGTACTTC
CASSLEGQGGTQYF
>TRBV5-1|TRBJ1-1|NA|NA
TGCGCCAGCAGCTTGGCGGGACTGATGAACACTGAAGCTTTCTTT
CASSLAGLMNTEAFF
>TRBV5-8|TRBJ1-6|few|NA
TGTGCCAGCAGCCGTGAGTCGTATAATTCACCCCTCCACTTT
CASSRESYNSPLHF
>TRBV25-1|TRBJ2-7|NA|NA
TGTGCCAGCAGTGATGGCAGGACCTACGAGCAGTACTTC
CASSDGRTYEQYF
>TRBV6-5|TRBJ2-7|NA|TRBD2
TGTGCCAGCAGTTACGGGCGACTAGCGGGGGGTCCCGAGCAGTACTTC
CASSYGRLAGGPEQYF
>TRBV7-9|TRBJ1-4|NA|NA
TGTGCCAGCAGCTTAGAGGGGGGGACTAATGAAAAACTGTTTTTT
CASSLEGGTNEKLFF
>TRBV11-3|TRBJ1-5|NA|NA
TGTGCCAGCAGCTCACCCGACAGACTTAGCAATCAGCCCCAGCATTTT
CASSSPDRLSNQPQHF
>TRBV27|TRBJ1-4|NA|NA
TGTGCCAGCAGTTTATCGCTCAACGGTGAAAAACTGTTTTTT
CASSLSLNGEKLFF
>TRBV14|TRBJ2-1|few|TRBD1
TGTGCCAGCAGCCCCAGCCGGGACAGCTCCTACAATGAGCAGTTCTTC
CASSPSRDSSYNEQFF
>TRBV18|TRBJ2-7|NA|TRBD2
TGTGCCAGCTCCCGTAGCGGGGGGGACCCCTACGAGCAGTACTTC
CASSRSGGDPYEQYF
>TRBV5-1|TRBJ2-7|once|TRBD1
TGCGCCAGCAGCGAGGGACAGGGAGGTTACGAGCAGTACTTC
CASSEGQGGYEQYF
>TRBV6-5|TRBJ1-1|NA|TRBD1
TGTGCCAGCAGAGGTACAGGGGAGGTGGCTGAAGCTTTCTTT
CASRGTGEVAEAFF
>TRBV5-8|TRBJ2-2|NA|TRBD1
TGTGCCAGCGGAGACACTAAGGGACAGCTAAACACCGGGGAGCTGTTTTTT
CASGDTKGQLNTGELFF
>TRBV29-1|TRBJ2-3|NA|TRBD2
TGCAGCGTCGGTGGGACTAGCGGGGGGTTCACAGATACGCAGTATTTT
CSVGGTSGGFTDTQYF